This T cell receptor beta chain was found in a study of T cells in Graves' hyperthyroidism and ophthalmopathy (dated by TCRdb to between 2018 and 2021). Notes on the research overall: Peripheral blood samples were taken at initial diagnosis, before any treatment was given. TCR V-J signatures able to tell the groups apart were searched for in a discovery cohort of approximately 95 patients, of whom more than 40 had Graves' ophthalmopathy and about 55 had stable Graves' hyperthyroidism. Prospective prediction of ophthalmopathy was tested in an independent validation cohort consisting of 18 hyperthyroidism patients and around 16 patients who later progressed to ophthalmopathy. The approximately 100 discovery patients were randomly divided into training and test sets at a 7:3 ratio. In addition, the study compared T-cell repertoires in thyroid tissue and in blood from about six Graves' hyperthyroidism patients. After sampling, hyperthyroidism patients received methimazole starting at 30 mg daily, and ophthalmopathy patients received high-dose intravenous methylprednisolone. TCR Vbeta CDR3 sequencing of fewer than 150 peripheral blood samples (over 40 ophthalmopathy, 75 hyperthyroidism and roughly 17 progressor patients) is reported in the paper. Here is what the overall study found, with its caveats: Most expanded thyroid clonotypes (frequency above 0.001) were also detected in blood, suggesting blood repertoires may reflect thyroid immune responses. No statistical method was used to set the sample size in advance, and investigators knew the group allocation. In validation, progression to ophthalmopathy was predicted by the model with 65% to 71% sensitivity and around 76% specificity, a median of approximately 6.5 months before onset. A 13 V-J signature model separated ophthalmopathy from stable hyperthyroidism, with just over 85% sensitivity and around 84% specificity in cross-validation and 80%/75% in testing.

The TCR beta CDR3 regions were amplified from the RNA transcripts. For the first round of RT-PCR on the TCR CDR3, the HTBI primer set was used together with the Qiagen OneStep RT-PCR kit. The libraries were constructed in a second round of multiplex PCR and then size-selected and purified. Libraries were sequenced paired-end with 100 bp reads on an Illumina HiSeq2000. The authors processed their data as follows. SOAPnuke was used to process the raw data, removing reads that contained adapters or uncalled bases, had a mean Phred below 15, or lacked an exact match to the constant primer or identifier. High-quality paired reads were merged with COPE v1.2.5, and unique nucleotide sequences were defined as clonotypes. MiTCR v1.1 was used to align clonotypes to the IMGT TRBV, TRBD and TRBJ reference segments. The analysis included only V-J combinations with a frequency above 0.0001, which together covered approximately 99% of the repertoires. A TCS score was defined as the ratio of F50 (clonal expansion) to E x V (chaos), with BLOSUM62-based TCRdist applied between CDR3 peptides within each V-J. Welch's t-statistics and random forest reduced roughly 540 V-J features to roughly 13, which were used in a naive Bayes classifier (R e1071). The public reads were run again by TCRdb, first through fastp at Q25 and then through MiXCR, and only productive beta chains were kept. Rows with one shared CDR3 protein collapse into an entry with the most common genes and DNA. In this record, the V and J calls reflect TCRdb's handling and not the investigators' own analysis. The sample data list 300,000 to 450,000 distinct CDR3 sequences, and approximately 13% of these were observed just once. Around 20% of the sample comes from the top ten.

On this clonotype: No cognate antigen has been identified for it. A much larger clone lies one base from this, so it may be a read error.

Hyperthyroidism patients were newly diagnosed, with disease duration under 2 months, and aged 18 to 65 years. Patients with uncontrolled infections, other autoimmune diseases, pregnancy or lactation were excluded. Diagnoses were established on the basis of clinical symptoms, serum thyroxine and TRAb, thyroid ultrasound, and orbital computed tomography. For progressor patients, blood was drawn at the first diagnosis of hyperthyroidism, before any ophthalmopathy symptoms had appeared. PBMCs were separated from 10 ml of fresh peripheral blood using Ficoll-Paque density gradient centrifugation. Progressor patients were defined as those initially diagnosed with Graves' hyperthyroidism in whom ophthalmopathy developed during follow-up. Total RNA was extracted using Trizol reagent, and RNA quality was assessed on an Agilent 2100 Bioanalyzer. CDR1 and CDR2 (MDHEN, SYDVKM) derive from the germline V gene. The CDR3 measures 16 amino acids from cysteine to phenylalanine. Only the CDR3 part of the read is kept: 48 bases, read in frame from the first base.

The clonotype originates from a man younger than 40 with Graves' hyperthyroidism that later progressed to Graves' ophthalmopathy. What was sequenced was blood. The sequence joins TRBV28 to TRBJ1-2; tentative D gene TRBD1, with 6 bases matching. The nucleotide sequence is TGTGCCAGCAGTTTGCCGAGTCGGGGGCTTTTGAATGGCTGCACCTTC. This sequence encodes CASSLPSRGLLNGCTF.